The 24 T cell receptor beta chains given below trace back to one sample, sequenced in a study of chemoradiotherapy in HPV16-positive cancers. The data were produced by immunoSEQ multiplex PCR, yet TCRdb's version contains in-frame clones alone and is incomplete. The sample lists approximately 27,000 clones; about 80% were seen once. Material: blood, obtained from a patient who underwent chemoradiotherapy. These receptors originate from a human donor with HPV-associated anogenital cancer.

The V gene is TRBV6-5, the J gene TRBJ1-3; tentatively, D is TRBD1 (6 bases). Between the trimmed V and J ends, which lost 5 bases and 9 bases, there was a span of 14 bases. This CDR3 comprises 13 residues. In germline, CDR1 is MNHEY, CDR2 SVGAGI. This CDR3 reads CASSDGTRSTIYF. CDR3 nucleotides: TGTGCCAGCAGTGACGGGACACGGAGCACCATATATTTT.

The V and J genes are TRBV2 and TRBJ2-5; weak D call: TRBD1 (6 bases). Trimming shortened V by 5 bases and J by 2 bases, and 15 bases separated the two germline ends. CDR1 is SNHLY, CDR2 FYNNEI, per germline. This CDR3 contains 15 residues. CDR3 amino acids: CASSPTGLVQETQYF. As DNA, the CDR3 is TGTGCCAGCAGTCCAACAGGGCTAGTTCAAGAGACCCAGTACTTC.

This clone was seen a handful of times. The chain uses TRBV30 and TRBJ1-6; D gene ambiguous. Trimming pared 2 bases from V and 5 bases from J, leaving 7 bases between. The CDR3 length is 13 residues. CDR1 and CDR2 (germline): GTSNPN, SVGIG (reference sequence). The CDR3 bases are TGTGCCTGGAGTATAGAGAATAATTCACCCCTCCACTTT. This codes for CAWSIENNSPLHF.

This clone was seen a single time. The chain uses TRBV5-5 and TRBJ1-2; D ambiguous. The length of the CDR3 is 13 residues. Trimming removed 0 bases from V and 4 bases from J, with 7 bases in between. Germline-derived CDR1 and CDR2 are SGHKS and YYEKEE (reference sequence). The chain's CDR3 is CASSLAGSYGYTF. CDR3 sequence (DNA): TGTGCCAGCAGCTTGGCCGGGAGCTATGGCTACACCTTC. Looking up the rest from reference TRBV5-5 and TRBJ1-2 gives the full variable domain: DAGVTQSPTHLIKTRGQQVTLRCSPISGHKSVSWYQQVLGQGPQFIFQYYEKEERGRGNFPDRFSARQFPNYSSELNVNALLLGDSALYLCASSLAGSYGYTFGSGTRLTVV.

V gene TRBV14 combines with J gene TRBJ1-4; TRBD1 matches 10 bases. The CDR3 totals 16 residues. Germline loops: CDR1 SGHDN, CDR2 FVKESK. With V trimmed by 1 base and J by 8 bases, 7 bases remained unmatched. The CDR3 DNA is TGTGCCAGCAGCCAAGGGGCGACAGGGGGCAGGGAAAAACTGTTTTTT. As protein: CASSQGATGGREKLFF.

The V call is TRBV7-2, the J call TRBJ1-5; 12 nucleotides agree with TRBD1. After removal of 5 bases from V and 1 base from J, the junction contained 9 bases not matched to a gene. The germline V gene encodes CDR1 SGHTA and CDR2 FQGNSA. This CDR3 contains 18 residues. CDR3 region: CASSEGQGALRSNQPQHF. CDR3 DNA: TGTGCCAGCAGCGAGGGACAGGGGGCGCTTAGAAGCAATCAGCCCCAGCATTTT. Supplemented by reference TRBV7-2 and TRBJ1-5, the full variable domain reads GAGVSQSPSNKVTEKGKDVELRCDPISGHTALYWYRQSLGQGLEFLIYFQGNSAPDKSGLPSDRFSAERTGGSVSTLTIQRTQQEDSAVYLCASSEGQGALRSNQPQHFGDGTRLSIL.

The rearrangement joins TRBV27 to TRBJ2-2; maybe TRBD1 (5 bases). The CDR3 spans 12 residues. The V and J ends lost 7 bases and 8 bases respectively, with 11 bases between them. From germline, CDR1 is MNHEY and CDR2 SMNVEV (reference sequence). The CDR3 DNA sequence: TGTGCCAGCACCCCAGGACATGGGGAGCTGTTTTTT. It is translated as CASTPGHGELFF.

The rearrangement uses TRBV7-2 and TRBJ2-3, with 8 bases fitting TRBD2. The CDR3 loop spans 17 amino acids. Trimming took 4 bases from V and 1 from J; bases not matched to a gene: 10. Germline V lookup: CDR1 SGHTA, CDR2 FQGNSA. This CDR3 reads CASSSGLAGFGTDTQYF. CDR3 bases: TGTGCCAGCAGCTCCGGTTTAGCGGGGTTTGGCACAGATACGCAGTATTTT.

The rearrangement joins TRBV7-6 to TRBJ1-4, with 9 bases identical to TRBD1. V shed 8 bases, J shed 8 bases, and the junction held 24 bases outside the gene matches. The CDR3 spans 19 residues. Germline CDR1 is SGHVS and CDR2 is FNYEAQ. CDR3 DNA sequence: TGTGCCAGCTGGGGTCCGTTCAAGGGTAGGGGGACAGGGAACGAAAAACTGTTTTTT. This gives the protein CASWGPFKGRGTGNEKLFF.

This clone was counted only a few times. The chain employs TRBV5-1 and TRBJ2-3; D possibly matches TRBD1 or TRBD2 (5 bases each). Trimming took off 2 bases at V and 5 bases at J, with 12 bases between the two ends. The CDR3 loop spans 14 amino acids. Germline V gene sequence: CDR1 SGHRS, CDR2 YFSETQ. CDR3 protein: CASSFRDGGDTQYF. The CDR3 DNA is TGCGCCAGCAGCTTTCGGGACGGAGGAGATACGCAGTATTTT. Full variable domain (remainder filled in from reference TRBV5-1 and TRBJ2-3): KAGVTQTPRYLIKTRGQQVTLSCSPISGHRSVSWYQQTPGQGLQFLFEYFSETQRNKGNFPGRFSGRQFSNSRSEMNVSTLELGDSALYLCASSFRDGGDTQYFGPGTRLTVL.

The chain uses TRBV5-4 and TRBJ2-5; 14 bases agree with TRBD2. Per germline, CDR1 SGHNT and CDR2 YYREEE (reference sequence). The CDR3 runs 17 residues. The junction had 4 bases not matched to a gene; V was cut back by 3 bases and J by 0 bases. This CDR3 is CASSSRLAGGYQETQYF. The CDR3 DNA is TGTGCCAGCAGCTCCCGACTAGCGGGGGGGTACCAAGAGACCCAGTACTTC.

The CDR3 is CAWSVKSGPLRTQYF. CDR3 DNA sequence: TGTGCCTGGAGCGTGAAAAGCGGCCCTCTCAGGACCCAGTACTTC. The chain couples TRBV30 to TRBJ2-5; maybe TRBD2 (5 bases). The CDR3 is made up of 15 amino acids. The V and J ends lost 3 bases and 7 bases respectively, with 21 bases between them. Germline CDR1 reads GTSNPN; CDR2 reads SVGIG (reference sequence).

J is TRBJ1-3 and V is TRBV4-1; D may be TRBD1 (5 bases). Trimming removed 0 bases at V and 0 bases at J, with 9 bases between. Germline lookup yields CDR1 MGHRA and CDR2 YSYEKL. The CDR3 has 16 residues. In DNA, the CDR3 is TGCGCCAGCAGCCAAGAGGGCAGGGTCTCTGGAAACACCATATATTTT. Its protein is CASSQEGRVSGNTIYF.

The V call is TRBV6-1, the J call TRBJ1-5; D remains ambiguous. Trimming cost V 0 bases and J 7 bases, with 7 bases left between them. The CDR3 totals 13 residues. Looked up from germline, CDR1 is MNHNS and CDR2 is SASEGT. CDR3 sequence (DNA): TGTGCCAGCAGTGAAGCGGTGAGACAGCCCCAGCATTTT. It specifies CASSEAVRQPQHF.

V is TRBV29-1 and J is TRBJ1-5; TRBD1 matches 11 bases. The CDR3 runs to 13 residues. After removal of 5 bases from V and 7 bases from J, the junction contained 4 bases not matched to a gene. CDR1 SQVTM and CDR2 ANQGSEA come from the germline V gene. The CDR3 spells CSVMDRGRQPQHF. The CDR3 nucleotides are TGCAGCGTTATGGACAGGGGGCGGCAGCCCCAGCATTTT.

The J gene is TRBJ2-1, the V gene TRBV2; 8 bases match TRBD2. The CDR3 is made up of 15 amino acids. V lost 5 bases, J lost 1 base, and 4 bases stayed unmatched. From germline, CDR1 is SNHLY and CDR2 FYNNEI. The CDR3 region is CASSRAGGSYNEQFF. In DNA, the CDR3 is TGTGCCAGCAGTCGGGCGGGGGGTTCCTACAATGAGCAGTTCTTC.

CDR3 sequence (DNA): TGCGCCAGCAGCTTGCGCGGGGGGGGGTCCTACGAGCAGTACTTC. This sequence encodes CASSLRGGGSYEQYF. The chain uses TRBV5-1 and TRBJ2-7; 9 positions match TRBD2. V was pared by 1 base and J by 1 base, with 3 bases of the junction left unmatched. The CDR3 length is 15 residues. Germline values: CDR1 SGHRS, CDR2 YFSETQ.

The chain uses TRBV13 and TRBJ2-3, with 7 bases matching TRBD2. CDR3 size: 15 residues. The ends lost 3 bases at V and 2 bases at J; junction bases unmatched: 5. Germline V lookup: CDR1 PRHDT, CDR2 FYEKMQ (reference sequence). The DNA for the CDR3 is TGTGCCAGCAGCTTGGCTAGCGGAATCACAGATACGCAGTATTTT. Its protein is CASSLASGITDTQYF.

This chain uses TRBV7-3 with TRBJ1-2; TRBD1 agrees at 8 bases. After removal of 0 bases from V and 3 bases from J, the junction contained 6 bases not matched to a gene. This CDR3 has 16 residues. Germline-derived CDR1 and CDR2 are SGHTA and FQGTGA. For the CDR3, the DNA is TGTGCCAGCAGCTTAACTCCGGGACAGGCGGACTATGGCTACACCTTC. Protein product: CASSLTPGQADYGYTF.

The rearrangement links TRBV5-1 to TRBJ2-5; TRBD2 aligns across 9 bases. V lost 1 base and J lost 4; bases outside the gene matches: 8. This CDR3 comprises 16 residues. The germline gives CDR1 SGHRS, CDR2 YFSETQ. CDR3 amino acids: CASSLLGSGGSETQYF. The CDR3 DNA reads TGCGCCAGCAGCTTGCTAGGTAGCGGGGGTTCAGAGACCCAGTACTTC.

This chain uses TRBV7-3 with TRBJ2-3; D remains unclear. V was cut by 3 bases and J by 6 bases, with 13 bases left in between. This CDR3 spans 14 amino acids. Per germline, CDR1 SGHTA and CDR2 FQGTGA. CDR3 protein: CASSFRVRLDTQYF. CDR3 coding DNA: TGTGCCAGCAGCTTCCGCGTGCGGCTGGATACGCAGTATTTT.

Notes on this clone: The junction differs from germline at one of its ends, possibly a read error. The genes are TRBV4-1 and TRBJ2-3; 9 nucleotides align to TRBD2. This CDR3 region has 16 residues. Germline CDR1 and CDR2: MGHRA and YSYEKL. The CDR3 protein is CASSEETSGNTDTQYF. The CDR3, as DNA: TGCGCCAGCAGCGAAGAGACTAGCGGTAACACAGATACGCAGTATTTT.

This clone occurred once. The rearrangement joins TRBV25-1 to TRBJ2-1, with 7 bases fitting TRBD2. The germline V gene has CDR1 MGHDK and CDR2 SYGVNS. This CDR3 has 15 residues. After removal of 2 bases from V and 6 bases from J, the junction contained 7 bases not matched to a gene. The CDR3 sequence: CASSEGGGLFNEQFF. In nucleotides, the CDR3 is TGTGCCAGCAGTGAAGGGGGGGGTTTGTTCAATGAGCAGTTCTTC.

The gene calls are TRBV15 and TRBJ2-5, with 14 bases matching TRBD2. J was trimmed by 2 bases and V by 3 bases; bases with no gene match: 8. The CDR3 loop spans 18 amino acids. The germline gives CDR1 LNHNV, CDR2 YYDKDF (reference sequence). The CDR3 is CATSSFGLAGGNQETQYF. The CDR3 nucleotides read TGTGCCACCAGCAGTTTTGGACTAGCGGGGGGCAATCAAGAGACCCAGTACTTC.